This paragraph reports one T cell receptor (beta chain). As yet, its antigen is unknown. The data stem from a study of T cells in localized non-small cell lung cancer. Broader study findings: Only one tumor region was sequenced, so heterogeneity remains possible. A median around 57 of the top 100 tumor clones appeared in adjacent lung.

This table comes from immunoSEQ multiplex PCR, and its TCRdb copy is limited to in-frame clones, with some not included. The table has some 140,000 clones, roughly nine tenths seen once. This clonotype was obtained from a female donor of 60 years or more with stage I lung adenocarcinoma. Specimen: peripheral blood, collected before any cancer treatment.

This CDR3 reads CASSLQVGSYNEQFF. The CDR3 nucleotides are TGTGCCAGCAGCTTACAGGTCGGCTCCTACAATGAGCAGTTCTTC. The chain recombines TRBV7-3 with TRBJ2-1; D gene uncertain. CDR3 length equals 15 residues. The V gene's germline CDR1 is SGHTA and CDR2 FQGTGA. Trimming cost V 2 bases and J 0 bases, with 8 bases left between them.